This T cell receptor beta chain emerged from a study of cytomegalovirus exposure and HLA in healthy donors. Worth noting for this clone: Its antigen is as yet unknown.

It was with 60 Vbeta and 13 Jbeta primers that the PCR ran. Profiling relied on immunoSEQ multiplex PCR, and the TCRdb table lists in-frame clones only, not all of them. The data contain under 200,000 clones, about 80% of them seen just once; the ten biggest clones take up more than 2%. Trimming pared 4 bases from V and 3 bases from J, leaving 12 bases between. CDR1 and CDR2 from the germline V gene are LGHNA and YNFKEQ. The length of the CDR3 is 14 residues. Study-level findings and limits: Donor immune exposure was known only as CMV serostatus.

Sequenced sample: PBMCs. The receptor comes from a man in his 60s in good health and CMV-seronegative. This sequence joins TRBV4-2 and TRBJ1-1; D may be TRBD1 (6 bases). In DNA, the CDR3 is TGTGCCAGCAGCCGGGGGCAGGCATACACTGAAGCTTTCTTT. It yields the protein CASSRGQAYTEAFF.